This TCR beta chain comes out of a study of blood T cells in healthy people across ages. The use of a sample-barcoded 5' primer and a J-beta primer mix characterized a second PCR of about 6 to 11 cycles. TCRdb analysed the 5' RACE reads with MiXCR anew, one entry per CDR3 protein. The top ten hold roughly 14% of the sample, which has 600,000 to 800,000 distinct CDR3 sequences, around 50% seen once. The CDR3 sequence is 16 residues long. V dropped 0 bases and J dropped 2; count of bases not matched to a gene: 7. CDR1 SGHDN and CDR2 FVKESK come from the germline V gene. The TCR sequence derives from a woman aged 80 or over in good health. This chain uses TRBV14 with TRBJ2-7; 7 bases align to TRBD1. The sample comprised blood. The CDR3 is CASSQDHPTGTYEQYF. CDR3 in DNA: TGTGCCAGCAGCCAAGATCACCCGACAGGGACCTACGAGCAGTACTTC.